This section outlines one TCR beta chain sequence together with its context. Profiled with immunoSEQ multiplex PCR; TCRdb holds only in-frame clones, not every one. Seen here are around 67,000 clones, about 86% observed once, and the top ten hold 2.5% to 3.5%. The sample originates from a study of neoadjuvant anti-PD-1 for oral cavity cancer. Time point defined: after neoadjuvant nivolumab, at surgical resection. CDR1 and CDR2 (germline): GTSNPN, SVGIG (reference sequence). Deletions cut 2 bases from V and 5 bases from J, with 12 bases between. This CDR3 is 13 amino acids long. The starting material was PBMCs, obtained after nivolumab (anti-PD-1) treatment. J is TRBJ2-5 and V is TRBV30; D remains ambiguous. The receptor's source is a person aged 35 to 85 with oral cavity squamous cell carcinoma. This CDR3 reads CAWSSMGSETQYF. The DNA for the CDR3 is TGTGCCTGGAGTTCGATGGGGTCGGAGACCCAGTACTTC.